The rows below give T cell receptor beta chains drawn from one sample of a study of control samples from healthy donors and cancer patients. TCRdb's table, derived via immunoSEQ multiplex PCR, lists solely in-frame clones and lacks some. This table has 95,000 to 150,000 clones, about 87% appearing once. The sequenced sample was blood. These receptors were taken from a man aged 25 to 45 in good health. CDR3s include the opening cysteine and the closing phenylalanine or tryptophan. Not every row has a clone size; where given, it reads once, few, many or a size class.

J: TRBJ2-2; size: NA; V: TRBV25-1; CDR3: CASSWTLGTGELFF
J: TRBJ1-5; size: NA; V: TRBV30; CDR3: CAGSPGGSNQPQHF
J: TRBJ1-1; size: few; V: TRBV5-1; CDR3: CASSLVTGMNTEAFF
J: TRBJ2-2; size: NA; V: TRBV2; CDR3: CASTTDFSNTGELFF
J: TRBJ1-2; size: NA; V: TRBV5-1; CDR3: CASSPREDLHGYTF
J: TRBJ2-2; size: NA; V: TRBV7-3; CDR3: CASTESGVTGELFF
J: TRBJ2-7; size: NA; V: TRBV11-3; CDR3: CASSPTGTYEQYF
J: TRBJ2-2; size: NA; V: TRBV2; CDR3: CASSETSGGAGTGELFF
J: TRBJ2-1; size: NA; V: TRBV6-5; CDR3: CASRLAPDYNEQFF
J: TRBJ1-4; size: NA; V: TRBV12-5; CDR3: CASGLAPANEKLFF
J: TRBJ2-6; size: NA; V: TRBV28; CDR3: CASSTIGRGDGANVLTF
J: TRBJ1-3; size: NA; V: TRBV30; CDR3: CAWAIARTYSGNTIYF
J: TRBJ1-1; size: NA; V: TRBV10-3; CDR3: CAIGGGAQNTEAFF
J: TRBJ2-6; size: NA; V: TRBV14; CDR3: CASSQVRRAGANVLTF
J: TRBJ2-1; size: NA; V: TRBV12-5; CDR3: CASGPTTSSYNEQFF
J: TRBJ1-6; size: NA; V: TRBV11-3; CDR3: CASSLGGVMGSPLHF
J: TRBJ1-2; size: NA; V: TRBV5-1; CDR3: CASSPGTGSNYGYTF
J: TRBJ1-1; size: NA; V: TRBV5-4; CDR3: CASSIDSMNTEAFF
J: TRBJ1-1; size: NA; V: TRBV12-3/TRBV12-4; CDR3: CASSPGRNTEAFF
J: TRBJ2-1; size: NA; V: TRBV28; CDR3: CASSSGGAYNEQFF
J: TRBJ1-2; size: NA; V: TRBV28; CDR3: CASSSPGQGAYGYTF
J: TRBJ2-5; size: few; V: TRBV14; CDR3: CASSRTRVGQETQYF
J: TRBJ1-6; size: NA; V: TRBV6-5; CDR3: CASSPRDRDNSPLHF
J: TRBJ1-4; size: NA; V: TRBV19; CDR3: CASSIGPQRTEKLFF
J: TRBJ2-2; size: NA; V: TRBV4-1; CDR3: CASSQAVYQGTTGELFF
J: TRBJ1-5; size: once; V: TRBV5-8; CDR3: CASSFFGGWGNQPQHF
J: TRBJ1-5; size: NA; V: TRBV12-3/TRBV12-4; CDR3: CASSSPALPQHF
J: TRBJ1-3; size: NA; V: TRBV4-1; CDR3: CASSPYTGGIGNTIYF
J: TRBJ1-1; size: NA; V: TRBV10-3; CDR3: CAIWGIGNTEAFF
J: TRBJ1-5; size: NA; V: TRBV6-6; CDR3: CASSYESWGHRPQHF
J: TRBJ1-5; size: few; V: TRBV6-5; CDR3: CASSLAGTGGQPQHF
J: TRBJ1-1; size: NA; V: TRBV9; CDR3: CASSAFNEAFF
J: TRBJ1-6; size: once; V: TRBV5-1; CDR3: CASSLVGLRYNSPLHF
J: TRBJ2-1; size: NA; V: TRBV19; CDR3: CASRPTEGGHEQFF
J: TRBJ1-5; size: NA; V: TRBV5-1; CDR3: CASSLDGKKPQHF
J: TRBJ2-7; size: few; V: TRBV25-1; CDR3: CASSFSLGRGEQYF
J: TRBJ1-6; size: once; V: TRBV5-1; CDR3: CASSLGGMVVRSPLHF
J: TRBJ2-3; size: NA; V: TRBV29-1; CDR3: CRAGGRFRTDTQYF
J: TRBJ1-1; size: NA; V: TRBV7-3; CDR3: CASSRDADTEAFF
J: TRBJ1-3; size: NA; V: TRBV27; CDR3: CASSPRQVSGNTIYF
J: TRBJ1-5; size: NA; V: TRBV4-1; CDR3: CASSQEYQGAWSNQPQHF
J: TRBJ1-2; size: NA; V: TRBV4-2; CDR3: CASSQVQGANYGYTF
J: TRBJ1-5; size: NA; V: TRBV4-1; CDR3: CASSQEWGGRQPQHF
J: TRBJ1-1; size: NA; V: TRBV11-2; CDR3: CASSLVTGSTEAFF
J: TRBJ1-1; size: NA; V: TRBV9; CDR3: CASSVQTGNTEAFF
J: TRBJ1-2; size: few; V: TRBV2; CDR3: CASSEGALGYGYTF
J: TRBJ1-3; size: NA; V: TRBV11-2; CDR3: CASSYRSQSSGNTIYF
J: TRBJ1-5; size: NA; V: TRBV19; CDR3: CASRNTGGSNQPQHF